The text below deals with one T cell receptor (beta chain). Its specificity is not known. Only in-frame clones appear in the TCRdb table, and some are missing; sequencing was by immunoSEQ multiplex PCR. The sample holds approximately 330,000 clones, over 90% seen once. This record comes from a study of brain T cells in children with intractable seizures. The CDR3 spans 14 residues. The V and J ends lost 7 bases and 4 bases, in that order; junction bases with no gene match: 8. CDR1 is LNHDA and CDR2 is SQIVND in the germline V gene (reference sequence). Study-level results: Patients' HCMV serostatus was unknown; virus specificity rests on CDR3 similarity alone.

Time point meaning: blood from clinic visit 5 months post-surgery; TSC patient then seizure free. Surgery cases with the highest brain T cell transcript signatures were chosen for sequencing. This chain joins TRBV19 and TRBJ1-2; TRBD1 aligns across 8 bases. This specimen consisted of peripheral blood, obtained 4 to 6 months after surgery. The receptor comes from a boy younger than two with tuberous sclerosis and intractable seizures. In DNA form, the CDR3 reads TGTGCCAGTACTTATAGTGACAGGGGCTATGGCTACACCTTC. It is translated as CASTYSDRGYGYTF.